These 10 T cell receptor beta chains came from one sample sequenced in a study of T cell changes during pregnancy in multiple sclerosis. Sequenced by immunoSEQ multiplex PCR; TCRdb stores in-frame clones only, minus some. Of some 120,000 clones in the sample, 85% to 95% were seen once. This specimen consisted of peripheral blood, obtained before pregnancy. Receptors originate from a female donor with multiple sclerosis, enrolled in a pregnancy study.

The chain couples TRBV29-1 to TRBJ2-7; TRBD2 matches 12 bases. Trimming cost V 7 bases and J 6 bases; bases outside gene matches: 7. This CDR3 is 13 amino acids long. Per germline, CDR1 SQVTM and CDR2 ANQGSEA. The CDR3 protein is CSGTTSGSGEQYF. CDR3 coding DNA: TGCAGCGGTACGACTAGCGGGAGCGGCGAGCAGTACTTC.

The V call is TRBV19, the J call TRBJ2-2, with 10 bases that match TRBD2. This CDR3 is 16 amino acids long. The V and J ends lost 3 bases and 6 bases, in that order; junction bases with no gene match: 7. CDR1 is LNHDA and CDR2 is SQIVND in the germline V gene (reference sequence). Here the CDR3 reads CASSISLAGVSGELFF. Here the CDR3 DNA reads TGTGCCAGTAGTATTAGCCTAGCGGGAGTTTCCGGGGAGCTGTTTTTT.

The chain combines TRBV6-5 with TRBJ1-1; D perhaps matches TRBD1 (6 bases). V shed 5 bases and J shed 7 bases, with 14 bases lying between them. The CDR3 is made up of 13 amino acids. Germline V gene lookup returns CDR1 MNHEY and CDR2 SVGAGI. CDR3 nucleotides: TGTGCCAGCAGTGTCCGGACAGCCCTTGAAGCTTTCTTT. It translates to CASSVRTALEAFF.

The chain uses TRBV7-6 and TRBJ2-7; D is perhaps TRBD2 (6 bases). This CDR3 spans 14 amino acids. Germline V lookup: CDR1 SGHVS, CDR2 FNYEAQ. The V end lost 1 base, the J end lost 4 bases, and 11 bases lay between the germline ends. The CDR3 DNA sequence: TGTGCCAGCAGCTTAGGCGGGACCCTTTACGAGCAGTACTTC. Protein: CASSLGGTLYEQYF.

The chain joins TRBV9 to TRBJ2-5; a weak D match, TRBD2 (5 bases). With 0 bases removed from V and 5 bases from J, the gap between germline ends came to 11 bases. This CDR3 region has 14 residues. The germline CDR1 and CDR2 sequences are SGDLS and YYNGEE. The CDR3 bases are TGTGCCAGCAGCGTAGATCGGGGAGTGGAGACCCAGTACTTC. It translates to CASSVDRGVETQYF.

V and J are TRBV28 and TRBJ2-1; 10 bases are shared with TRBD1. Germline CDR1 and CDR2: MDHEN and SYDVKM. V was clipped by 4 bases and J by 2 bases; unmatched bases: 2. This CDR3 contains 15 residues. The CDR3 is CASSSGTGAYNEQFF. The CDR3 nucleotides are TGTGCCAGCAGTTCCGGGACAGGGGCCTACAATGAGCAGTTCTTC. Supplemented by reference TRBV28 and TRBJ2-1, the full variable domain reads DVKVTQSSRYLVKRTGEKVFLECVQDMDHENMFWYRQDPGLGLRLIYFSYDVKMKEKGDIPEGYSVSREKKERFSLILESASTNQTSMYLCASSSGTGAYNEQFFGPGTRLTVL.

The rearrangement uses TRBV9 and TRBJ2-1; 16 positions match TRBD2. Germline values: CDR1 SGDLS, CDR2 YYNGEE. The trim removed 3 bases at V and 3 bases at J, leaving 12 bases unmatched. This CDR3 has 20 amino acids. The CDR3 protein is CASSGTSPGLAGGFYNEQFF. The DNA for the CDR3 is TGTGCCAGCAGCGGCACCAGCCCGGGACTAGCGGGAGGGTTCTACAATGAGCAGTTCTTC.

The V and J genes are TRBV5-5 and TRBJ1-2; 7 bases are shared with TRBD1. The CDR3 is 16 residues long. Trimming at V came to 0 bases and at J to 5 bases, leaving 10 bases not matched to a gene. Germline V CDR1 and CDR2: SGHKS, YYEKEE (reference sequence). CDR3 nucleotides: TGTGCCAGCAGCTTGGCCGGGACAGCCCCCCGGTATGGCTACACCTTC. The encoded protein is CASSLAGTAPRYGYTF.

The chain recombines TRBV6-5 with TRBJ2-7, with 8 nucleotides matching TRBD1. The J segment lost 3 bases and the V segment lost 2 bases, leaving 6 bases of the junction unmatched. The CDR3 length is 15 residues. Germline loops: CDR1 MNHEY, CDR2 SVGAGI. The CDR3 DNA follows: TGTGCCAGCAGTTACGCACGGGACAGGAGCTACGAGCAGTACTTC. It translates to CASSYARDRSYEQYF.

This clone showed up just once. CDR3 sequence: CASSFVAGGADTQYF. As DNA, the CDR3 is TGTGCCAGCAGCTTCGTGGCGGGAGGCGCAGATACGCAGTATTTT. The V call is TRBV7-6, the J call TRBJ2-3; 8 bases fit TRBD2. The CDR3 length is 15 residues. Looked up from germline, CDR1 is SGHVS and CDR2 is FNYEAQ. After removal of 3 bases from V and 4 bases from J, the junction contained 6 bases not matched to a gene.